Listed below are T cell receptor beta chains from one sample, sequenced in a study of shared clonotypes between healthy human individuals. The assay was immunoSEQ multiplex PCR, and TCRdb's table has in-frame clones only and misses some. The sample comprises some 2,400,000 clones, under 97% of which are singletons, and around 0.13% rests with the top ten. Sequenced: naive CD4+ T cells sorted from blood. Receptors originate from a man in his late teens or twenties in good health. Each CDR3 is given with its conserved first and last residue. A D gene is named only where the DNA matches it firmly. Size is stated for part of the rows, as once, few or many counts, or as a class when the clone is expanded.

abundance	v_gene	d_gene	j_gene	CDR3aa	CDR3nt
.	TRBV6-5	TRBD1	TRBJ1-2	CASRPGTVYGYTF	TGTGCCAGCAGGCCCGGGACAGTGTATGGCTACACCTTC
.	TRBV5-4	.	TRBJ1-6	CASSLVGLSYNSPLHF	TGTGCCAGCAGCTTGGTAGGGTTGAGCTATAATTCACCCCTCCACTTT
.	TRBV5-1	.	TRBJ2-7	CASSPGRGNPSEYEQYF	TGCGCCAGCAGCCCCGGTCGGGGAAACCCGTCGGAATACGAGCAGTACTTC
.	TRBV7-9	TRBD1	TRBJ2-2	CFRDRDRLATGELFF	TGTTTCCGGGACAGGGACCGACTAGCCACCGGGGAGCTGTTTTTT
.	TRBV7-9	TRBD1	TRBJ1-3	CASSFHRGLSGNTIYF	TGTGCCAGCAGCTTCCACAGGGGGCTGAGTGGAAACACCATATATTTT
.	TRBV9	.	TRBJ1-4	CASSAGGRVATNEKLFF	TGTGCCAGCAGCGCGGGGGGTCGTGTTGCAACTAATGAAAAACTGTTTTTT
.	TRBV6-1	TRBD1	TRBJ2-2	CASSGPGTGTNTGELFF	TGTGCCAGCAGTGGTCCCGGGACAGGGACGAACACCGGGGAGCTGTTTTTT
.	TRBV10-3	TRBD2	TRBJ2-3	CAITGGSETDTQYF	TGTGCCATCACAGGCGGGAGTGAGACAGATACGCAGTATTTT
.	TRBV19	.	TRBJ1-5	CASSIGQIFYQPQHF	TGTGCCAGTAGTATTGGACAGATATTCTATCAGCCCCAGCATTTT
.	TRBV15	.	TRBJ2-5	CATSRDLSIQETQYF	TGTGCCACCAGCAGAGATCTCTCCATCCAAGAGACCCAGTACTTC
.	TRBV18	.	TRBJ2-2	CASSPQEGTGELFF	TGTGCCAGCTCACCACAGGAAGGTACCGGGGAGCTGTTTTTT
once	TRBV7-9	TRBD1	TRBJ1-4	CASSRTGSGEKLFF	TGTGCCAGCAGTCGGACAGGCTCGGGTGAAAAACTGTTTTTT
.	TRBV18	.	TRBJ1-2	CASSPGNSGYYGYTF	TGTGCCAGCTCACCAGGGAACAGTGGGTACTATGGCTACACCTTC
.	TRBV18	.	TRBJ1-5	CASSLDGDQPQHF	TGTGCCAGCTCACTGGACGGAGATCAGCCCCAGCATTTT
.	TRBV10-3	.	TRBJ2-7	CAIRHTTGLLGEQYF	TGTGCCATCAGACATACGACCGGGCTCCTAGGTGAGCAGTACTTC
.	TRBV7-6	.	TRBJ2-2	CASSLVAATNTGELFF	TGTGCCAGCAGCTTAGTAGCGGCGACGAACACCGGGGAGCTGTTTTTT
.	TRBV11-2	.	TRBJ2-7	CASSFYQGPYEQYF	TGTGCCAGCAGCTTTTACCAGGGGCCCTACGAGCAGTACTTC
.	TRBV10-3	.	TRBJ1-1	CAISESGRTRAEAFF	TGTGCCATCAGTGAGTCGGGCAGGACGAGAGCTGAAGCTTTCTTT
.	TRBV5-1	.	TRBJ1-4	CASSRDGANEKLFF	TGCGCCAGCAGCAGGGACGGAGCAAATGAAAAACTGTTTTTT
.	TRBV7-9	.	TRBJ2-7	CASSPNSGSYEQYF	TGTGCCAGCAGCCCTAATTCTGGAAGCTACGAGCAGTACTTC
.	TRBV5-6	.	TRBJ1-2	CASSFGQSNYGYTF	TGTGCCAGCAGCTTTGGACAGTCTAACTATGGCTACACCTTC
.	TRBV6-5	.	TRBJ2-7	CASSNGDEQYF	TGTGCCAGCAGTAATGGGGACGAGCAGTACTTC
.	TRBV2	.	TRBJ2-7	CASSDRPYEQYF	TGTGCCAGCAGTGACCGCCCCTACGAGCAGTACTTC
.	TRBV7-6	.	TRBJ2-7	CASSLRAGYEQYF	TGTGCCAGCAGCTTAAGGGCAGGCTACGAGCAGTACTTC
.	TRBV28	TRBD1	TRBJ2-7	CASRGQGYEQYF	TGTGCCAGCAGGGGACAGGGATACGAGCAGTACTTC
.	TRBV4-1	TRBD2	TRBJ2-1	CASRQLSGRALNEQFF	TGCGCCAGCAGACAATTGAGCGGGAGGGCCCTCAATGAGCAGTTCTTC
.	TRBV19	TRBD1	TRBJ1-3	CASSTTGTATSGNTIYF	TGTGCCAGTAGTACGACCGGGACAGCTACCTCTGGAAACACCATATATTTT
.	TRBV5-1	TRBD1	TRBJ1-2	CASSKTGEADGYTF	TGCGCCAGCAGCAAAACAGGGGAAGCAGATGGCTACACCTTC
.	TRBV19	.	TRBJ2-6	CASSMKTGSSGANVLTF	TGTGCCAGTAGTATGAAGACAGGCAGCTCTGGGGCCAACGTCCTGACTTTC
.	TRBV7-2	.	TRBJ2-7	CASTWGRAYEQYF	TGTGCCAGCACCTGGGGAAGAGCCTACGAGCAGTACTTC
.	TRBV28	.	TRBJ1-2	CASRIANYGYTF	TGTGCCAGCAGAATAGCTAACTATGGCTACACCTTC
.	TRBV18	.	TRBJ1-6	CASSPSPDYNSPLHF	TGTGCCAGCTCACCAAGTCCAGACTATAATTCACCCCTCCACTTT
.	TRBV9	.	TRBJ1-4	CASSVEPTGEKLFF	TGTGCCAGCAGCGTAGAACCGACCGGTGAAAAACTGTTTTTT
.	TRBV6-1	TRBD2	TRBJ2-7	CASRRGVVPTDEQYF	TGTGCCAGCAGGCGGGGGGTGGTACCGACCGACGAGCAGTACTTC
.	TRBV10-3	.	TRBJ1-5	CAISAGDSNQPQHF	TGTGCCATCAGTGCGGGAGATAGCAATCAGCCCCAGCATTTT
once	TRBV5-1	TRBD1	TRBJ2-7	CASSGRTGGISYEQYF	TGCGCCAGCAGCGGCCGGACAGGGGGCATCTCCTACGAGCAGTACTTC
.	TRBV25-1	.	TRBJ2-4	CASSDSQGVKNIQYF	TGTGCCAGCAGTGACTCGCAGGGAGTCAAAAACATTCAGTACTTC
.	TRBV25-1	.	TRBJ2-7	CASSEGGRGEQYF	TGTGCCAGCAGTGAGGGGGGACGCGGCGAGCAGTACTTC
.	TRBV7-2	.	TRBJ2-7	CASSLTSDRRVFYEQYF	TGTGCCAGCAGCTTAACCTCGGACAGGAGGGTTTTTTACGAGCAGTACTTC
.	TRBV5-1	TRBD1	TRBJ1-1	CASNRGQQNTEAFF	TGCGCCAGCAATCGGGGACAGCAGAACACTGAAGCTTTCTTT
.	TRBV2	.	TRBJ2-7	CASRASGLTYEQYF	TGTGCCAGCAGGGCTTCCGGCCTCACCTACGAGCAGTACTTC
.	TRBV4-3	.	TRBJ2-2	CASSQELGPRNTGELFF	TGCGCCAGCAGCCAAGAGCTGGGCCCGAGGAACACCGGGGAGCTGTTTTTT
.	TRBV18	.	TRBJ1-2	CASSPNRDGYTF	TGTGCCAGCTCACCTAACAGGGACGGCTACACCTTC
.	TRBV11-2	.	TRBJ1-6	CASSPGSLAPYNSPLHF	TGTGCCAGCAGCCCAGGGTCCTTAGCCCCCTATAATTCACCCCTCCACTTT
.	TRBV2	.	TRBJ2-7	CASTGVKSAVTYEQYF	TGTGCCAGCACCGGAGTTAAAAGCGCAGTTACTTACGAGCAGTACTTC
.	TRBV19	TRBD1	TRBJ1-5	CASRPDRGQPNQPQHF	TGTGCCAGTAGGCCCGACAGGGGGCAACCCAATCAGCCCCAGCATTTT
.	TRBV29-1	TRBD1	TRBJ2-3	CSAAPGQGTDTQYF	TGCAGCGCCGCTCCGGGACAGGGCACAGATACGCAGTATTTT
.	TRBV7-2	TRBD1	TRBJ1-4	CASSPGTVAEKLFF	TGTGCCAGCAGCCCCGGGACAGTGGCTGAAAAACTGTTTTTT
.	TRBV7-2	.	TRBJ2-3	CTSSLGGPNHTSATDTQYF	TGTACCAGCAGCTTAGGGGGGCCGAACCACACAAGCGCAACAGATACGCAGTATTTT